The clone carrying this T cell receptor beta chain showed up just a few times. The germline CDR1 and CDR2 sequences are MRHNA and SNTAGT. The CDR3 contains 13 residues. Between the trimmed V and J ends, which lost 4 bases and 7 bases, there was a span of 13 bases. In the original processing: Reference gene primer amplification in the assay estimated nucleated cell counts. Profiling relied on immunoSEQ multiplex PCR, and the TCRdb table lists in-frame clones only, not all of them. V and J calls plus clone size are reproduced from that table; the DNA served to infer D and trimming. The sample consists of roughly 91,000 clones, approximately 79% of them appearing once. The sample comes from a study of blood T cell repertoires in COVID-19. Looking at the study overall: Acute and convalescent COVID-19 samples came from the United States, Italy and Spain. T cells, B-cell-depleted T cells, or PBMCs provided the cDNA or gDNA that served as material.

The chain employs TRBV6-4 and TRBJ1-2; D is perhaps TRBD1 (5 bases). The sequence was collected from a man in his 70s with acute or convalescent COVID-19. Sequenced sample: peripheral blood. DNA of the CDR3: TGTGCCAGCAGTGCCAGGGTTCACGGTGGCTACACCTTC. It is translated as CASSARVHGGYTF.